The rows below give T cell receptor beta chains drawn from one sample of a study of CD8 T cells in ankylosing spondylitis. TCRdb fed the 5' RACE reads into MiXCR, producing one record per CDR3 protein. The sample yields approximately 300,000 distinct CDR3 sequences, 6.5% to 10% seen once. Material for sequencing was blood, either unsorted or a sorted T cell fraction (not recorded which). Receptors originate from a male donor with ankylosing spondylitis. Both conserved end residues are part of each CDR3. D genes are given only for firm matches. Expanded clones are given a class, and other clones once, few, many or no size at all.

V: TRBV25-1; J: TRBJ2-7; size: NA; D: NA; CDR3: CASVGPGSYEQYF; DNA: TGTGCCAGCGTGGGCCCGGGGTCATACGAGCAGTACTTC
V: TRBV7-6; J: TRBJ1-3; size: NA; D: TRBD1; CDR3: CASSPGQPYSGNTIYF; DNA: TGTGCCAGCAGCCCGGGACAGCCCTACTCTGGAAACACCATATATTTT
V: TRBV5-1; J: TRBJ1-6; size: many; D: NA; CDR3: CASSLEAGAYNSPLHF; DNA: TGCGCCAGCAGCTTGGAGGCAGGAGCCTATAATTCACCCCTCCACTTT
V: TRBV20-1; J: TRBJ2-1; size: many; D: TRBD2; CDR3: CRAREAHNEQFF; DNA: TGCAGGGCCCGGGAGGCCCACAATGAGCAGTTCTTC
V: TRBV14; J: TRBJ2-4; size: few; D: NA; CDR3: CASSQTLLLAKNIQYF; DNA: TGTGCCAGCAGCCAAACCCTCTTACTAGCCAAAAACATTCAGTACTTC
V: TRBV7-2; J: TRBJ2-7; size: NA; D: TRBD2; CDR3: CASSLAPGGAWSSYEQYF; DNA: TGTGCCAGCAGCTTAGCCCCGGGGGGAGCGTGGAGCTCCTACGAGCAGTACTTC
V: TRBV2; J: TRBJ1-6; size: many; D: NA; CDR3: CASVRVDSYNSPLHF; DNA: TGTGCCAGCGTTCGGGTGGACTCCTATAATTCACCCCTCCACTTT
V: TRBV10-3; J: TRBJ2-1; size: few; D: NA; CDR3: CAISESRGTSMNEQFF; DNA: TGTGCCATCAGTGAGTCCCGGGGGACATCTATGAATGAGCAGTTCTTC
V: TRBV5-1; J: TRBJ2-1; size: once; D: TRBD2; CDR3: CASSLEAGVAYNEQFF; DNA: TGCGCCAGCAGCTTGGAGGCGGGAGTCGCCTACAATGAGCAGTTCTTC
V: TRBV11-2; J: TRBJ1-5; size: many; D: TRBD1; CDR3: CASSLGLDRAYSNQPQHF; DNA: TGTGCCAGCAGCTTAGGCCTGGACAGGGCCTATAGCAATCAGCCCCAGCATTTT
V: TRBV27; J: TRBJ2-1; size: NA; D: TRBD2; CDR3: CASTPVGRANEQFF; DNA: TGTGCCAGCACCCCAGTCGGGAGGGCCAATGAGCAGTTCTTC
V: TRBV10-3; J: TRBJ2-7; size: NA; D: TRBD1; CDR3: CAISESPGQGYEQYF; DNA: TGTGCCATCAGTGAGTCCCCCGGACAGGGTTACGAGCAGTACTTC
V: TRBV9; J: TRBJ2-7; size: many; D: TRBD1; CDR3: CASSPGQGVHEQYF; DNA: TGTGCCAGCAGCCCCGGACAGGGAGTCCACGAGCAGTACTTC
V: TRBV7-8; J: TRBJ2-3; size: NA; D: NA; CDR3: CASSSNVGSDTQYF; DNA: TGTGCCAGCAGCTCCAACGTCGGCTCTGATACGCAGTATTTT
V: TRBV6-2/TRBV6-3; J: TRBJ2-1; size: NA; D: NA; CDR3: CASSSTVGVSSYNEQFF; DNA: TGTGCCAGCAGTAGTACGGTGGGCGTTAGCTCCTACAATGAGCAGTTCTTC
V: TRBV5-1; J: TRBJ2-7; size: many; D: NA; CDR3: CASSLEAGIYEQYF; DNA: TGCGCCAGCAGCTTGGAGGCAGGGATCTACGAGCAGTACTTC
V: TRBV28; J: TRBJ2-7; size: many; D: NA; CDR3: CASSFFTRRRSYEQYF; DNA: TGTGCCAGCAGCTTTTTCACTAGGCGAAGGTCCTACGAGCAGTACTTC
V: TRBV6-1; J: TRBJ2-4; size: few; D: TRBD2; CDR3: CASSRTLGTSGRRQYF; DNA: TGTGCCAGCAGCCGTACTCTGGGGACTAGCGGGAGACGACAGTACTTC
V: TRBV20-1; J: TRBJ2-1; size: many; D: TRBD2; CDR3: CSARTSGYSYNEQFF; DNA: TGCAGTGCTCGGACTAGCGGGTACTCCTACAATGAGCAGTTCTTC
V: TRBV27; J: TRBJ2-2; size: few; D: TRBD1; CDR3: CASRTGTGVTGELFF; DNA: TGTGCCAGCCGCACCGGGACAGGGGTCACCGGGGAGCTGTTTTTT
V: TRBV5-1; J: TRBJ2-3; size: few; D: TRBD2; CDR3: CASSAPLAGVLDTQYF; DNA: TGCGCCAGCAGCGCGCCACTAGCGGGAGTTCTAGATACGCAGTATTTT
V: TRBV11-2; J: TRBJ2-7; size: few; D: NA; CDR3: CASSPRGLWGEITYEQYF; DNA: TGTGCCAGCAGCCCACGGGGGTTATGGGGGGAAATAACCTACGAGCAGTACTTC
V: TRBV5-1; J: TRBJ2-7; size: many; D: NA; CDR3: CASSLQTDYEQYF; DNA: TGCGCCAGCAGCTTACAGACGGACTACGAGCAGTACTTC
V: TRBV9; J: TRBJ2-1; size: many; D: NA; CDR3: CASSPRGGGSYNEQFF; DNA: TGTGCCAGCAGCCCAAGGGGTGGTGGCTCCTACAATGAGCAGTTCTTC
V: TRBV18; J: TRBJ1-5; size: few; D: TRBD1; CDR3: CASSTGGSPQPQHF; DNA: TGTGCCAGCTCAACAGGGGGCAGTCCGCAGCCCCAGCATTTT